This T cell receptor (beta chain) was profiled in a study of molecular identifiers for immune sequencing clone quantification. Background on the study: The replicate experiment used RNA from approximately 20,000 or 100,000 naive CD8 cells. This RNA was split into five aliquots, and four of them were sequenced.

Preparation of the bulk TCR libraries relied on previously described methods and listed TCR primers. TCRdb re-derived calls from the PCR reads in MiXCR, one entry per CDR3 protein. Of 490,000 or so distinct CDR3 sequences in the sample, 25% were seen once. This clonotype has just a few counts. V dropped 3 bases and J dropped 3 bases, with 12 bases sitting between them. The CDR3 is made up of 14 amino acids. Per germline, CDR1 LNHDA and CDR2 SQIVND (reference sequence). The V gene is TRBV19, the J gene TRBJ2-7; unclear D gene. This TCR derives from a human donor in good health. Some libraries in this study had Jurkat cell RNA spiked in. Specimen: naive CD8+ T cells from blood, with Jurkat cell RNA spiked in. The subset is: FACS-sorted CD8+CD4-CCR7+CD45RA+ naive T cells. CDR3 coding DNA: TGTGCCAGTAGTATTAAACCCCATCTCTACGAGCAGTACTTC. This sequence encodes CASSIKPHLYEQYF.